A single sample is the source of the 6 T cell receptor beta chains below, sequenced in a study of T cell responses to AZD1222 COVID-19 vaccine. Sequencing used immunoSEQ multiplex PCR; TCRdb keeps in-frame clones, though not all of them. The sample includes roughly 140,000 clones, roughly nine tenths of them seen just once. The sample here was peripheral blood, taken after recovery from COVID-19. Receptors originate from an adult who had recovered from COVID-19.

This CDR3 reads CASSVSGTGNQETQYF. The CDR3 DNA reads as TGTGCCAGCAGCGTTTCCGGGACAGGGAACCAAGAGACCCAGTACTTC. The chain carries TRBV9 and TRBJ2-5, with 9 positions matching TRBD1. Germline V gene sequence: CDR1 SGDLS, CDR2 YYNGEE. The CDR3 loop spans 16 amino acids. V shed 2 bases and J 0 bases; nucleotides not matched to a gene: 5.

This chain links TRBV7-6 with TRBJ1-3; no reliable D call. Germline V lookup: CDR1 SGHVS, CDR2 FNYEAQ. V lost 3 bases and J 2 bases, leaving 14 bases between the germline ends. The CDR3 runs 16 residues. CDR3 in amino acids: CASSLGWSGPGNTIYF. For the CDR3, the DNA is TGTGCCAGCAGCTTGGGTTGGTCAGGACCTGGAAACACCATATATTTT.

The chain employs TRBV7-8 and TRBJ1-2; tentatively, D is TRBD1 (5 bases). In germline, CDR1 is SGHVS, CDR2 FQNEAQ. V was clipped by 1 base and J by 0 bases, with 9 bases between them. The CDR3 spans 15 residues. This chain's CDR3 is CASSLGAGTNYGYTF. In nucleotides, the CDR3 is TGTGCCAGCAGCTTAGGGGCAGGGACTAACTATGGCTACACCTTC.

The genes are TRBV7-9 and TRBJ1-1; D ambiguous. Germline CDR1 is SEHNR and CDR2 is FQNEAQ (reference sequence). Trimming took off 2 bases at V and 7 bases at J, with 8 bases between the two ends. This CDR3 is built from 12 residues. CDR3 loop: CASSLFQDEAFF. For the CDR3, the DNA is TGTGCCAGCAGCTTATTTCAAGATGAAGCTTTCTTT.

The V call is TRBV5-6, the J call TRBJ2-5, with 7 bases fitting TRBD1. Germline loops: CDR1 SGHDT, CDR2 YYEEEE. The ends lost 3 bases at V and 5 bases at J; junction bases unmatched: 10. This CDR3 is 15 amino acids long. CDR3 sequence reads: CASSSSTGTWETQYF. The CDR3 coding sequence is TGTGCCAGCAGCTCCTCGACAGGGACCTGGGAGACCCAGTACTTC.

The CDR3 DNA reads TGTGCCAGCAGTTCACACAGGGGCACAGATACGCAGTATTTT. As protein: CASSSHRGTDTQYF. The V call is TRBV28, the J call TRBJ2-3, with a weak D call TRBD1 (6 bases). CDR1 and CDR2 from the germline V gene are MDHEN and SYDVKM. The CDR3 spans 14 residues. Trimming removed 4 bases at V and 1 base at J, with 9 bases between.